Sequencing of this TCR beta chain was carried out in a study of blood T cell repertoires in COVID-19. Sequencing used immunoSEQ multiplex PCR; TCRdb keeps in-frame clones, though not all of them. The repertoire holds 190,000 or so clones, with around 87% as singletons. The CDR3 sequence is 15 residues long. V was pared by 4 bases and J by 4 bases, with 9 bases of the junction left unmatched. The germline gives CDR1 MDHEN, CDR2 SYDVKM. The V and J genes are TRBV28 and TRBJ1-2, with 7 bases identical to TRBD1. Sequencing used peripheral blood. This sequence was found in a man between 40 and 49 years old with active or convalescent COVID-19. CDR3 sequence: CASSYRTGGGYGYTF. CDR3 nucleotide sequence: TGTGCCAGCAGTTACCGGACAGGAGGCGGCTATGGCTACACCTTC.